This TCR beta chain was captured in a study of beta chain features in type 1 diabetes. Whole-study context: Healthy donors resembled patients in age, gender and cell yields.

Between the trimmed V and J ends, which lost 0 bases and 7 bases, there was a span of 16 bases. The germline V gene has CDR1 SGHDT and CDR2 YYEEEE. This CDR3 contains 15 residues. Since all of the isolated RNA was reverse transcribed, expressed TCRB transcripts were what got sequenced. Only in-frame clones appear in the TCRdb table, and some are missing; sequencing was by immunoSEQ multiplex PCR. Of 200,000 to 250,000 clones in the sample, about 71% were seen once. The V gene is TRBV5-6, the J gene TRBJ2-5; D remains ambiguous. Sequenced material: naive CD4+ T cells from blood. This clonotype was obtained from a man aged 30-40 years in good health. CDR3 coding DNA: TGTGCCAGCAGCTTGGGGTCATACCTGTCTGCGACCCAGTACTTC. This sequence encodes CASSLGSYLSATQYF.